This TCR beta chain was retrieved from a study of T cell responses to AZD1222 COVID-19 vaccine (dated by TCRdb to the early 2020s). At the level of the whole study: TCR sequencing covered more than 230 trial participants: 200 to 220 given two doses of AZD1222 and 26 given two doses of MenACWY control vaccine. Trial participants were enrolled by age into 18-55, 56-69 and 70-plus year subgroups, with roughly 160, 29 and 62 TCR-sequenced participants respectively. General findings and caveats noted by the study authors: After two AZD1222 doses, spike-specific TCR breadth and depth were significantly higher than at day 0 and than in MenACWY recipients. Conclusions about previously exposed vaccinees are limited, since just a handful of AZD1222 recipients were seropositive for SARS-CoV-2 at baseline. Most participants were white British and females outnumbered males, and the authors suggested that clonal diversity may have been underestimated. No day 14 peak-response samples were available, so repertoires were characterized only after the peak T cell response. The whole spike protein was spanned by vaccine-associated CD4 TCRs, and dominant responses were seen in regions 160-218 and 743-854. In the small 56-69-year group, the increase in depth fell short of significance, most likely because of low power. Epitopes outside the regions mutated in the B.1.351 and B.1.1.7 variants were reportedly recognized by nearly half of the unique spike-specific TCRs.

The CDR3 regions of human TCRbeta chains were subjected to immunosequencing. Turning to the authors' computational methods: Repertoire TCRs were checked for matches against a reference library of SARS-CoV-2-specific TCRs that had been generated using the MIRA antigen-specificity platform. Breadth meant the fraction of unique TCRs that were SARS-CoV-2-associated, whereas depth meant the fraction of total T cells that were SARS-CoV-2-associated. Each spike-specific TCR was assigned to its reactive spike region and to a CD4 or CD8 class using the MIRA data. Log10-transformed breadth and depth values were compared by one-way ANOVA with Sidak's multiple comparisons tests. TCRdb re-hosts the immuneACCESS table, in-frame sequences only. Its copies lack some clones; in the studies checked, an unresolved V gene accounts for under half of them, and the cause for the rest is not known. V and J calls plus clone size are reproduced from that table; the DNA served to infer D and trimming. The sample profile shows around 160,000 clones; around 94% of them were found once. Approximately 4.6% of the sample goes to the ten largest clones.

V and J lose 1 base and 4 bases, and a span of 11 bases separates them. The CDR1 and CDR2 encoded by the germline V gene (reference sequence) are LNHDA and SQIVND. The CDR3 goes from the cysteine to the phenylalanine over 14 residues. The sequence is cut down to CDR3 DNA, 42 bases in frame from base 1. Concerning this clone: No antigen is known for it. Base quality data are lacking; no much larger clone is found one base away.

This specimen's time point label, interpreted: about 28 days (+/-7) after the second vaccine dose. Because spike-specific TCR depth and breadth did not differ between the two schedules, AZD1222 recipients who got a second dose at roughly 4 weeks were pooled with those who got a second dose at roughly 12 weeks. Vaccinee samples came from UK trials COV001 and COV002, including a single-blind randomized controlled phase 2/3 trial of AZD1222 (ChAdOx1 nCoV-19) in healthy adults. For TCRbeta chain sequencing, PBMC samples were collected from trial participants at day 0 and at day 28 after the second dose.

This chain is built from TRBV19 and TRBJ2-7, with no D gene named confidently. Sequenced material: peripheral blood, taken 28 days after the second AZD1222 dose. The clonotype comes from an adult who received the AZD1222 COVID-19 vaccine. The nucleotide sequence reads TGTGCCAGTAGTATAGGCGCAGGTCTATACGAGCAGTACTTC. Its protein product is CASSIGAGLYEQYF.